The next 15 T cell receptor beta chains were all read from a single sample in a study of beta chain features in type 1 diabetes (dated by TCRdb to 2016 to 2019). Library construction relied on the immunoSEQ multiplex PCR assay. The entire isolated RNA was reverse transcribed using the High Capacity cDNA Reverse Transcription Kit, and thus expressed TCRB transcripts were sequenced. This immuneACCESS table, as held by TCRdb, lists in-frame sequences with V and J called but not all clones. Of the missing ones, under half trace to an unresolved V gene in checked studies; the others have no known cause. The sample table holds approximately 250,000 clones, of which over 12% were seen once. About 0.03% of the sample is held by the ten biggest clonotypes. The sequencing input was naive CD4+ T cells from blood. This specimen's cell subset or site label, per the study, means: true naive CD4+ T cells. The receptors were sampled from a woman aged 40-49 years in good health.

This clone showed up just a few times. This chain links TRBV4-3 with TRBJ1-5; 7 bases align to TRBD1. The length of the CDR3 is 17 residues. Per germline, CDR1 LGHNA and CDR2 YSLEER. V gave up 0 bases and J gave up 6 bases; unmatched junction bases: 11. CDR3 sequence reads: CASSQDFSGTVAQPQHF. DNA of the CDR3: TGCGCCAGCAGCCAAGATTTTAGTGGGACAGTGGCTCAGCCCCAGCATTTT.

The chain links TRBV14 to TRBJ1-1; D gene unclear. Germline CDR1 is SGHDN and CDR2 is FVKESK. V lost 4 bases to trimming and J lost 1 base, with 16 bases between them. The CDR3 has 16 residues. The CDR3 protein is CASSPYSAQANTEAFF. CDR3 bases: TGTGCCAGCAGCCCATATTCTGCTCAGGCGAACACTGAAGCTTTCTTT.

Only a few counts were recorded for this clone. This chain connects TRBV28 to TRBJ2-5; 8 bases match TRBD1. There are 13 residues in the CDR3. Germline CDR1 MDHEN, CDR2 SYDVKM. With V trimmed by 8 bases and J by 3 bases, 5 bases remained unmatched. The CDR3 is CASEPGQEETQYF. The CDR3 DNA sequence: TGTGCCAGCGAGCCGGGACAGGAAGAGACCCAGTACTTC.

This clone occurred a few times. This sequence joins TRBV5-1 and TRBJ2-3; tentatively, D is TRBD2 (6 bases). The ends were cut back, 2 bases at V and 5 bases at J, with 9 bases in the middle. The germline V gene has CDR1 SGHRS and CDR2 YFSETQ. This CDR3 is built from 13 residues. The CDR3 DNA is TGCGCCAGCAGCTTACCGGGGGAAGATACGCAGTATTTT. Translated, it gives CASSLPGEDTQYF.

The chain has TRBV6-5 and TRBJ2-1, with D perhaps TRBD1 (5 bases). This CDR3 comprises 15 residues. Trimming left V 2 bases short and J 8 bases short, with 16 bases between. Looked up from germline, CDR1 is MNHEY and CDR2 is SVGAGI. The CDR3 sequence: CASSYAGPVGHEQFF. For the CDR3, the DNA is TGTGCCAGCAGTTACGCTGGACCGGTGGGGCATGAGCAGTTCTTC.

This clone was counted a few times. The same CDR3 can be traced to other DNA sequences in this sample. The chain recombines TRBV7-6 with TRBJ2-3, with D possibly being TRBD2 (5 bases). Trimming pared 1 base from V and 0 bases from J, leaving 11 bases between. Germline-derived CDR1 and CDR2 are SGHVS and FNYEAQ. The CDR3 contains 16 residues. DNA for the CDR3: TGTGCCAGCAGCTTAGGTGCGGGCAGCAGCACAGATACGCAGTATTTT. Translation gives CASSLGAGSSTDTQYF.

V usage is TRBV11-2 and J usage is TRBJ2-5, with 10 bases identical to TRBD2. Germline V gene data show CDR1 as SGHAT and CDR2 as FQNNGV. The length of the CDR3 is 17 residues. V dropped 1 base and J dropped 4; count of bases not matched to a gene: 9. The CDR3 coding sequence is TGTGCCAGCAGCTTAGTATCTGTAGCGGGGGGTGGAGAGACCCAGTACTTC. This translates into CASSLVSVAGGGETQYF.

The rearrangement links TRBV6-1 to TRBJ2-2; D perhaps matches TRBD1 (6 bases). From germline, CDR1 is MNHNS and CDR2 SASEGT. The CDR3 runs 12 residues. CDR3 in amino acids: CAEGGVGGELFF. CDR3 sequence (DNA): TGTGCTGAAGGGGGAGTAGGCGGGGAGCTGTTTTTT.

The J gene is TRBJ2-1, the V gene TRBV5-1; 9 bases agree with TRBD1. The CDR3 runs 12 residues. Per germline, CDR1 SGHRS and CDR2 YFSETQ. J was trimmed by 8 bases and V by 4 bases; bases with no gene match: 1. This CDR3 is CASSRTGDEQFF. CDR3 coding DNA: TGCGCCAGCAGCAGGACAGGGGATGAGCAGTTCTTC.

The chain couples TRBV9 to TRBJ1-1; a weak D match, TRBD1 (6 bases). This CDR3 contains 18 residues. V dropped 3 bases and J dropped 1 base, with 22 bases sitting between them. CDR1 SGDLS and CDR2 YYNGEE come from the germline V gene. The CDR3 sequence is CASSARELGRTENTEAFF. The CDR3 DNA sequence: TGTGCCAGCAGCGCACGTGAGCTCGGGAGGACAGAGAACACTGAAGCTTTCTTT.

This sequence joins TRBV6-1 and TRBJ1-3; D ambiguous. The CDR3 covers 15 residues. CDR1 and CDR2 (germline): MNHNS, SASEGT. Trimming removed 8 bases at V and 10 bases at J, with 24 bases between. This CDR3 reads CASGITKTIASTIYF. As DNA, the CDR3 is TGTGCCAGCGGCATAACAAAGACAATTGCAAGTACCATATATTTT.

This clone has just a few counts. The rearrangement joins TRBV9 to TRBJ1-6; D is ambiguous. The CDR3 is made up of 15 amino acids. The V end lost 0 bases, the J end lost 8 bases, and 12 bases lay between the germline ends. Germline lookup yields CDR1 SGDLS and CDR2 YYNGEE. CDR3 loop: CASSVAPTRDSPLHF. The CDR3 bases are TGTGCCAGCAGCGTAGCTCCTACACGGGATTCACCCCTCCACTTT. Looking up the rest from reference TRBV9 and TRBJ1-6 gives the full variable domain: DSGVTQTPKHLITATGQRVTLRCSPRSGDLSVYWYQQSLDQGLQFLIQYYNGEERAKGNILERFSAQQFPDLHSELNLSSLELGDSALYFCASSVAPTRDSPLHFGNGTRLTVT.

This clone was found a few times. This sequence joins TRBV19 and TRBJ2-7, with TRBD1 matching 8 bases. Germline V gives CDR1 LNHDA, CDR2 SQIVND (reference sequence). V lost 6 bases and J lost 3; bases outside the gene matches: 13. This CDR3 region has 16 residues. In nucleotides, the CDR3 is TGTGCCAGTAGCCGAAACACCGGACAGGGTATCTACGAGCAGTACTTC. Protein: CASSRNTGQGIYEQYF.

The chain employs TRBV25-1 and TRBJ1-4, with 10 bases that match TRBD1. The J segment lost 8 bases and the V segment lost 3 bases, leaving 6 bases of the junction unmatched. The CDR3 is made up of 15 amino acids. Germline loops: CDR1 MGHDK, CDR2 SYGVNS. Here the CDR3 reads CASSDPGTGEEKLFF. The DNA of the CDR3 is TGTGCCAGCAGTGACCCCGGGACAGGGGAAGAAAAACTGTTTTTT.

CDR3: CASSHGDRGSNEQFF. The CDR3 DNA follows: TGCGCCAGCAGCCATGGGGACAGGGGGTCGAATGAGCAGTTCTTC. V is TRBV5-1 and J is TRBJ2-1; 11 nucleotides line up with TRBD1. The CDR3 runs to 15 residues. V shed 4 bases and J 7 bases; nucleotides not matched to a gene: 7. Germline loops: CDR1 SGHRS, CDR2 YFSETQ.